Described below is a single TCR beta chain sequence and its context. This clone was recorded only once. Its cognate antigen has yet to be identified. Base quality data are lacking; no much larger clone is found one base away. This sample is drawn from a study of cytomegalovirus exposure and HLA in healthy donors (dated by TCRdb to the late 2010s). Background on the whole study: According to an earlier analysis of 587 of the donors, 150 million to 200 million T cells yielded 117 million unique TCR beta sequences and around 300 Gb of sequence data. Approximately 310 gigabases of sequencing data and tens of millions of unique TCR sequences were included in an early release covering under 650 HLA-typed donors. All discovery cohort repertoires had been generated using a single sequencing platform. In a later analysis, previously published TCR beta repertoires from 666 donors were re-analyzed and high-resolution HLA genotyping was added so that TCR occurrence patterns could be studied. The study profiled the T cell repertoires of 550 to 700 subjects by immunosequencing and related them to cytomegalovirus serostatus. HLA typing included class I and class II loci at four-digit resolution. About five DR-DQ haplotypes were treated as single units for association and clustering because of strong linkage in the cohort. In the later analysis, no new phenotypic data were used to find candidate immune exposures; instead, reliance was placed on TCR beta sequences and their occurrence across donors. In an earlier analysis of over 550 of the donors, high-throughput TCR beta sequencing was used to judge whether each TCR beta V gene segment behaved as functional or pseudogenic. Besides the first cohort of roughly 640 subjects, a separate validation cohort made up of 120 or so different subjects was used. The aim of the study was to test whether cataloging public T cell receptors could identify signatures of past pathogen exposure. In a later genetic analysis, genome-wide SNP genotypes for about 65% of the roughly 700 donors were used, and that subset was treated as a discovery cohort. Among around 400 genotyped donors of the cohort, an average of about 240,000 unique TCR beta nucleotide sequences was sequenced per donor, of which about 19% were non-productive. The genetic ancestry cluster associated with self-reported Caucasian donors included about 81% of the roughly 400 genotyped donors. To predict cytomegalovirus infection status, the study combined high-throughput TCR immunosequencing, statistical association of individual TCRs with disease status, and machine learning. The number of donors typed differed by locus, with roughly 629-640 for A, B, C, DRB1 and DQB1, around 520 for DQA1, nearly 610 for DPA1, and over 400 for DPB1. Donor age, sex, ethnicity and CMV serostatus were compiled together with the repertoire data. Overall results and qualifications from the work: In a later genetic analysis, a missense DCLRE1C variant was associated with V-gene and J-gene trimming of TCR beta chains, and the association was replicated in an independent cohort. A later analysis found that most CMV-associated TCR beta chains appeared HLA-restricted, with HLA associations seemingly driven largely by CMV exposure. A later genetic analysis reported fewer N-insertions in productive TCRs among donors in an Asian-associated ancestry cluster than the roughly 670-donor mean. In an earlier analysis of 587 of the donors, most TCR beta V segments appeared in productive rearrangements about 87% or about 30% of the time, broadly matching IMGT annotations. According to a later analysis, parvovirus B19, influenza, CMV and Epstein-Barr virus appeared linked to several top co-occurrence clusters. In this cohort, only TCR beta chains were sequenced, and detectable features were limited by the absence of alpha or paired-chain data. Linkage disequilibrium might explain the correlated functional status among segregating V segments, but an unknown experimental factor could not be excluded. A further reported finding was that TCR beta sequences accurately predicted the HLA-A and HLA-B alleles for most subjects in the first cohort. A later analysis found that HLA-associated TCR beta chains were more clonally expanded and had lower generation probabilities than equally common non-associated chains. Assigning TCR associations to individual alleles was difficult when HLA alleles, especially DR and DQ, strongly co-occurred. For the cohort, immune exposure information was limited to CMV serostatus. A later analysis found that TCR association rates varied across HLA loci, with DRB1 alleles showing the most associated TCRs and HLA-C alleles the fewest. Specific HLA alleles were associated with 16,951 TCR beta sequences at a false discovery rate of 0.05 in a later analysis. Most TCR sequences were seen in very few donors, while some public TCRs were found in many individuals. It was suggested by the authors that the approach could potentially be generalized to other disease states and immunological phenotypes. Roughly uniform sequencing depth across donors was assumed in presence/absence analyses, although this assumption may not hold. The study gave a list of over 150 TCR beta chains associated with cytomegalovirus. Because HLA typing was unavailable for some donors at each locus, only the typed subset was used in association tests. Three of the identified cytomegalovirus-associated TCR beta chains were confirmed in vitro to be specific for cytomegalovirus antigens. Some IMGT-functional V segments, including TRBV6-2 and TRBV6-3, could not be distinguished by the 87-base-pair reads and were therefore excluded. The classifier was reported to diagnose cytomegalovirus status with high specificity and sensitivity in both the original cohort and the validation cohort. A cluster of highly shared sequence variants was judged likely to represent a technical artifact of the sequencing pipeline. Because counts were too low, approximately 18 rarely observed V segments, including chromosome 9 orphons, were excluded from the earlier analysis of some 540 of the donors.

The library was generated by the immunoSEQ multiplex PCR assay. For the multiplex PCR, a mixture combining 60 forward primers for TCR Vbeta segments and 13 reverse primers for TCR Jbeta segments was used. The CDR3 region of rearranged TCR beta genes was amplified from genomic DNA with a multiplex PCR assay. The amplified TCR beta libraries were sequenced on the Illumina HiSeq System as 87-base-pair reads. Under the source paper's analysis protocol: Across the roughly 700 repertoires, a later analysis counted around 80 million unique TCR beta chains, around 11 million of which were shared by at least two donors. To remove PCR and sequencing errors, raw reads were error-corrected and collapsed into unique sequences using a nearest-neighbor algorithm that merged closely related sequences. V, D and J gene segments were assigned by aligning CDR3 sequences to IMGT reference sequences. For a sequence to be retained, a match of at least six nucleotides to both a V gene segment and a J gene segment was required. A rearrangement was called productive if the CDR3 had no stop codons and remained in frame with V and J, and every other rearrangement was called non-productive. Following IMGT convention, CDR3 was defined as the stretch from the second conserved V-encoded cysteine up to the conserved J-encoded phenylalanine. The earlier analysis of 500 to 750 of the donors excluded any sequence lacking an unambiguous match to a single V gene segment. In an earlier analysis of 587 of the donors, a V segment was called functional when productive rearrangements were above 56.7%, and segregating when the standard deviation between donors exceeded 5%. A statistical classification framework was developed to diagnose cytomegalovirus status using the catalog of TCR beta chain sequences. In a later analysis, TCR nucleotide sequences were compared against IMGT/GENE-DB human TR gene sequences so that V and J genes could be assigned. In a later analysis, CDR3 sequences and most-parsimonious VDJ recombination scenarios were assigned using the TCRdist pipeline. In a later analysis, every TCR beta chain was defined by the combination of its CDR3 amino acid sequence and its V-gene family, and reads without a unique V-gene family were dropped. In a later analysis, 450 to 600 highly shared, low-generation-probability nucleotide sequences were removed to address suspected cross-contamination and a sequencing artifact. In a later analysis, a clonal expansion index was calculated for each public chain from normalized within-repertoire ranks of inferred template counts. In a later analysis, generation probabilities were computed with a VDJ recombination model fitted to out-of-frame rearrangements, and the resulting probabilities were checked against IGoR. Hypergeometric tests were used in a later analysis to score TCR-TCR, TCR-HLA and TCR-CMV co-occurrence, with a repertoire-size bias correction applied to the TCR pairs. A later analysis estimated false discovery rates by permuting HLA or CMV assignments 20 times. In a later analysis, co-occurring TCRs were grouped using DBSCAN, and TCRdist sequence similarity was added for clustering within HLA-allele-positive subsets. For co-occurrence clustering, repertoires with fewer than 30,000 or more than 120,000 public chains were excluded, along with a handful of repertoires with anomalous nucleotide sharing. The clones in this table, taken by TCRdb from immuneACCESS, are in-frame only. Not every clone is retained; where verified, under half of the shortfall comes from an unresolved V gene, and the cause of the rest is unknown. V, J and clone size are those of that table, while D and trimming were read from the DNA. Present in this sample are approximately 150,000 clones, roughly 80% of which were seen just once. The ten largest clones take up around 1.5% of the sample.

Trimmed from V: 4 bases; trimmed from J: 3 bases; junction bases lacking a gene match: 2. The CDR3 runs 14 residues from the cysteine to the phenylalanine. The retained sequence is limited to the CDR3, 42 bases, with the frame set at the first base. The germline V gene specifies SNHLY as CDR1 and FYNNEI as CDR2. In total, roughly 670 healthy bone marrow donors made up the cohort. Cohort members were all nominally healthy when sampled, although unrecorded immune exposures were likely present. The donor was CMV seronegative and belonged to the group of 352 seronegative cohort members. Each donor provided a peripheral blood sample, and peripheral blood mononuclear cells were used for TCR beta sequencing. Genomic DNA was extracted from the blood cell samples with the Qiagen DNeasy Blood Extraction Kit.

Sequenced input: PBMCs. This clonotype was obtained from a female donor in good health and CMV-seronegative. The chain couples TRBV2 to TRBJ2-5, and 10 junctional nucleotides match TRBD2. CDR3 reads: CASSVAGGKETQYF. The sequenced DNA is TGTGCCAGCAGTGTAGCGGGGGGAAAAGAGACCCAGTACTTC.